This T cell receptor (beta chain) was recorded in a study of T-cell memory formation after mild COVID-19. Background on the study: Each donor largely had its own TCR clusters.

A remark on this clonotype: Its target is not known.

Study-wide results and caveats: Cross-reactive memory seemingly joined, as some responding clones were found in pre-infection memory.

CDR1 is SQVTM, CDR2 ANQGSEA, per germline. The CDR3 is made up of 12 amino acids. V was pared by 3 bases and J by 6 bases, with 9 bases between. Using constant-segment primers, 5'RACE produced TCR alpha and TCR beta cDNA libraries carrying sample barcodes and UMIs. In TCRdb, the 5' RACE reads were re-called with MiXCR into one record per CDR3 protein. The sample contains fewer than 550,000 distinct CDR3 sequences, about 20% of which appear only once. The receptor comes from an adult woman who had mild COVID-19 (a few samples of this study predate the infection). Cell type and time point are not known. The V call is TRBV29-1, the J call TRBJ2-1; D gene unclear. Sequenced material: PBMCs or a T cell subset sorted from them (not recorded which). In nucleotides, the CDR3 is TGCAGCGTTGATCTCGAACCCAATGAGCAGTTCTTC. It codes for CSVDLEPNEQFF.